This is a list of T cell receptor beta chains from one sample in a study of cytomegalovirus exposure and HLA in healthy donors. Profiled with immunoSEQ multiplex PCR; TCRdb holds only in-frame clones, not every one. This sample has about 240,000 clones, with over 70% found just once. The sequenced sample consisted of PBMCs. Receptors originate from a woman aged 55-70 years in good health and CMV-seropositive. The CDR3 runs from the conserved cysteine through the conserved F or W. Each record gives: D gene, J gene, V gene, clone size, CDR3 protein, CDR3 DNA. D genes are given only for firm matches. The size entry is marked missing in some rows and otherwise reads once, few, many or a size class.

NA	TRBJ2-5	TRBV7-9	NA	CSSSLVPGVQETQYF	TGTTCCAGCAGCTTAGTACCAGGGGTCCAAGAGACCCAGTACTTC
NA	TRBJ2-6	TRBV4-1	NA	CASSQDPGGANVLTF	TGCGCCAGCAGCCAAGATCCCGGTGGGGCCAACGTCCTGACTTTC
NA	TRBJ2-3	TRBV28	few	CASSLPQVPQYF	TGTGCCAGCAGTTTACCCCAGGTGCCGCAGTATTTT
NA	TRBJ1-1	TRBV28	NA	CASSFRGYTEAFF	TGTGCCAGCAGTTTCAGGGGATACACTGAAGCTTTCTTT
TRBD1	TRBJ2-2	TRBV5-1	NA	CASSLRAGQGPTGELFF	TGCGCCAGCAGCTTGAGAGCGGGACAGGGGCCCACCGGGGAGCTGTTTTTT
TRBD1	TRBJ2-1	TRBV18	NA	CASSPMGTGSYNEQFF	TGTGCCAGCTCCCCCATGGGGACAGGGTCGTATAATGAGCAGTTCTTC
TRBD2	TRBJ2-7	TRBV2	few	CASSKSGISYEQYF	TGTGCCAGCAGTAAGAGCGGGATTTCCTACGAGCAGTACTTC
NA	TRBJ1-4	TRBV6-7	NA	CASSPHGNEKLFF	TGTGCCAGCAGCCCCCACGGTAACGAAAAACTGTTTTTT
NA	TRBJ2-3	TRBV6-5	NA	CASSYQGRSTDTQYF	TGTGCCAGCAGTTACCAGGGCCGGAGCACAGATACGCAGTATTTT
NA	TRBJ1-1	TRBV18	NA	CASSLQQKTRAVGTEAFF	TGTGCCAGCTCACTGCAACAAAAGACCAGGGCGGTAGGGACTGAAGCTTTCTTT
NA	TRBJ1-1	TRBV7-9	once	CASSYSGFNTEAFF	TGTGCCAGCAGCTACAGCGGCTTTAACACTGAAGCTTTCTTT
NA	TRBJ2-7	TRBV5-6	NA	CASSSSPYEQYF	TGTGCCAGCAGCTCATCCCCATACGAGCAGTACTTC
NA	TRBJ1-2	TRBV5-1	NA	CASSHEDSNGYTF	TGCGCCAGCAGCCATGAAGACAGCAATGGCTACACCTTC
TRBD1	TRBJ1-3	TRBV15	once	CATSRVRDRGPIKGNTIYF	TGTGCCACCAGCAGAGTGAGGGACAGGGGGCCGATTAAGGGAAACACCATATATTTT
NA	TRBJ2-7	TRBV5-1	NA	CASSLVSGGEQYF	TGCGCCAGCAGCTTGGTGTCAGGTGGCGAGCAGTACTTC
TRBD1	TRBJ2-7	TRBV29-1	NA	CSVSQGEAYEQYF	TGCAGCGTCTCTCAGGGGGAAGCCTACGAGCAGTACTTC
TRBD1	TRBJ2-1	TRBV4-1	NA	CASSQGRFRDRFNEQFF	TGCGCCAGCAGCCAAGGCAGGTTCCGGGACAGATTCAATGAGCAGTTCTTC
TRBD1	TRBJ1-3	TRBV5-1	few	CASSLVPGQGGSDSGNTIYF	TGCGCCAGCAGCTTGGTTCCGGGACAGGGGGGATCAGACTCTGGAAACACCATATATTTT
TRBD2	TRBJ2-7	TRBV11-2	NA	CASSLGVAGVVEQYF	TGTGCCAGCAGCTTAGGGGTAGCGGGAGTTGTCGAGCAGTACTTC
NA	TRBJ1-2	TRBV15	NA	CATSRPGSYGYTF	TGTGCCACCAGCAGACCCGGGTCGTATGGCTACACCTTC
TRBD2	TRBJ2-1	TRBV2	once	CASRRGGGRNNEQFF	TGTGCCAGCAGGAGAGGTGGCGGGAGGAACAATGAGCAGTTCTTC